This TCR beta chain emerged from a study of cytomegalovirus exposure and HLA in healthy donors. At the level of the study: HLA-typed donors were the source of about 81 million unique TCRs held in an early data release.

Germline CDR1 is SEHNR and CDR2 is FQNEAQ (reference sequence). V was pared by 2 bases and J by 8 bases, with 12 bases between. This CDR3 spans 14 amino acids. Findings and limits, study-wide: Later analysis showed TCR association rates varying by HLA locus, highest for DRB1 and lowest for HLA-C. CMV serostatus was the only immune exposure information that was available. Trimming of TCR beta V- and J-genes showed a link, identified in a later analysis, to a missense DCLRE1C variant.

Note on this clone: Its antigen remains unidentified.

With 60 Vbeta and 13 Jbeta primers, the PCR was carried out. TCRdb's table, derived via immunoSEQ multiplex PCR, lists solely in-frame clones and lacks some. The data contain some 100,000 clones, around 77% of them singletons. The clonotype originates from a man between 35 and 55 years old in good health and CMV-seropositive. This chain connects TRBV7-9 to TRBJ1-4; TRBD1 might be the D (6 bases). What was sequenced was PBMCs. CDR3 loop: CASSLPGQLEKLFF. CDR3 DNA: TGTGCCAGCAGCTTACCGGGACAACTGGAAAAACTGTTTTTT.